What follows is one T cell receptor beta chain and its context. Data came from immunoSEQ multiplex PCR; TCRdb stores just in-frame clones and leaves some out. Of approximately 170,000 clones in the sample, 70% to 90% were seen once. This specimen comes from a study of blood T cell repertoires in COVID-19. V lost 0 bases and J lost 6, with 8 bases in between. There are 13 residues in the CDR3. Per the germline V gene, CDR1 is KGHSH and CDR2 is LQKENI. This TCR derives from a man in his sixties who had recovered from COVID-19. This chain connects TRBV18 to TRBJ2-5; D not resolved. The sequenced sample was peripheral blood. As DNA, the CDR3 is TGTGCCAGCTCACCACCCCAGGCCAAGACCCAGTACTTC. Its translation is CASSPPQAKTQYF.